This T cell receptor (beta chain) was recorded in a study of cytomegalovirus exposure and HLA in healthy donors. CDR1 is LNHDA, CDR2 SQIVND, per germline (reference sequence). V lost 5 bases to trimming and J lost 7 bases, with 20 bases between them. This CDR3 has 15 residues. The PCR ran on 60 Vbeta and 13 Jbeta primers. Method: immunoSEQ multiplex PCR; TCRdb's copy keeps in-frame clones and lacks some. The sample has over 200,000 clones; 82% are singletons. This TCR was sampled from a woman in her forties in good health and CMV-seropositive. The chain is built from TRBV19 and TRBJ2-5; D gene ambiguous. Sequencing was carried out using PBMCs. CDR3 in DNA: TGTGCCAGTAGTCGACCGGGTGAAGCAACCGGGACCCAGTACTTC. This sequence encodes CASSRPGEATGTQYF. The whole variable domain, remainder taken from reference TRBV19 and TRBJ2-5, is DGGITQSPKYLFRKEGQNVTLSCEQNLNHDAMYWYRQDPGQGLRLIYYSQIVNDFQKGDIAEGYSVSREKKESFPLTVTSAQKNPTAFYLCASSRPGEATGTQYFGPGTRLLVL.